A selection of T cell receptor beta chains follows, all from one sample in a study of blood T cell repertoires in COVID-19. The table came from immunoSEQ multiplex PCR; TCRdb's copy has only in-frame clones and leaves some out. The data hold a few hundred thousand clones, with roughly nine tenths observed a single time. Sequencing input: PBMCs or T cells enriched from blood (not recorded which). The receptors come from a woman in her twenties or thirties who had recovered from COVID-19. CDR3s include the opening cysteine and the closing phenylalanine or tryptophan. D genes are given only for firm matches.

D gene,J gene,V gene,CDR3 protein
TRBD1,TRBJ2-4,TRBV15,CATSRTGTGGAKNIQYF
-,TRBJ1-1,TRBV7-9,CASSLGAGGAEGAFF
-,TRBJ1-1,TRBV7-9,CASSSSLRLGEAFF
TRBD1,TRBJ1-2,TRBV24-1,CATSPGTGPFYTF
TRBD1,TRBJ2-7,TRBV30,CAWIASGTGNEQYF
TRBD1,TRBJ1-2,TRBV5-4,CASSLSRLGQGDGYTF
-,TRBJ2-1,TRBV28,CASSFTDNEQFF
TRBD1,TRBJ1-1,TRBV5-1,CASSPGTGKVMNTEAFF
-,TRBJ1-3,TRBV3-1/TRBV3-2,CASSRTGRAGNTIYF
-,TRBJ1-1,TRBV15,CATSRTGNTEAFF
TRBD1,TRBJ1-1,TRBV9,CASRPGQGTTEAFF
-,TRBJ2-3,TRBV5-1,CASSSAMRGGITDTQYF
TRBD1,TRBJ1-2,TRBV27,CASSFAGGHSPYGYTF
TRBD1,TRBJ1-2,TRBV7-2,CASSIQGNYGYTF
-,TRBJ1-2,TRBV10-3,CAISGGRETAYGYTF
TRBD1,TRBJ1-4,TRBV5-1,CASSWTGKNEKLFF
-,TRBJ1-5,TRBV18,CASSPGHRSNQPQHF
TRBD1,TRBJ1-1,TRBV10-3,CAISDGQGGYTEAFF
TRBD1,TRBJ1-1,TRBV23-1,CASSRLINRGLNTEAFF
TRBD2,TRBJ2-2,TRBV7-8,CATRLAGGLTGELFF
TRBD1,TRBJ2-6,TRBV9,CASSVASGGRSGANVLTF
-,TRBJ1-2,TRBV6-5,CASSYSGSFNYGYTF
-,TRBJ2-7,TRBV7-2,CASSLSDGTYEQYF
TRBD1,TRBJ2-7,TRBV3-1/TRBV3-2,CASSPPDRGTYEQYF
-,TRBJ1-1,TRBV28,CASSPPLGRNTEAFF
-,TRBJ1-5,TRBV7-2,CASSQGLGHPQPQHF
-,TRBJ1-6,TRBV7-9,CASSLASAASGNSPLHF
TRBD1,TRBJ1-2,TRBV6-5,CASSPLTGGEGYTF